These 11 T cell receptor beta chains came from one sample sequenced in a study of blood T cell repertoires in COVID-19. Profiling relied on immunoSEQ multiplex PCR, and the TCRdb table lists in-frame clones only, not all of them. The sample yields over 250,000 clones, just under 90% seen once. What was sequenced was PBMCs or T cells enriched from blood (not recorded which). Receptors were obtained from a woman between 55 and 75 years old who had recovered from COVID-19.

This clone showed up just a few times. The chain couples TRBV19 to TRBJ2-1, with TRBD2 identical over 8 bases. The V segment lost 7 bases and the J segment 3 bases; nucleotides outside the gene matches: 5. The CDR3 is made up of 14 amino acids. The germline CDR1 and CDR2 sequences are LNHDA and SQIVND (reference sequence). CDR3 nucleotides: TGTGCCAGTACCCCGAGCGGGAGCTACAATGAGCAGTTCTTC. It is translated as CASTPSGSYNEQFF.

The V gene is TRBV6-5, the J gene TRBJ1-5, with D maybe TRBD1 (5 bases). Germline V gene lookup returns CDR1 MNHEY and CDR2 SVGAGI. The CDR3 length is 14 residues. V was shortened by 0 bases and J by 4 bases, with 7 bases between the two germline ends. CDR3 nucleotides: TGTGCCAGCAGTTACTCCAGGGAAAATCAGCCCCAGCATTTT. As protein: CASSYSRENQPQHF.

V usage is TRBV29-1 and J usage is TRBJ1-1; possibly TRBD1 for D (5 bases). Per germline, CDR1 SQVTM and CDR2 ANQGSEA. The CDR3 extends over 12 amino acids. V lost 6 bases and J lost 1, with 9 bases in between. CDR3 sequence (DNA): TGCAGCGTACACAGGTGGAACACTGAAGCTTTCTTT. It specifies CSVHRWNTEAFF.

This clone showed up just once. The chain has TRBV11-2 and TRBJ2-5; tentative D call: TRBD1 (6 bases). Germline V gives CDR1 SGHAT, CDR2 FQNNGV. V lost 5 bases and J 5 bases, leaving 15 bases between the germline ends. The CDR3 spans 14 residues. CDR3 residues: CASSQNLQGETQYF. In DNA form, the CDR3 reads TGTGCCAGCAGCCAAAACTTGCAGGGGGAGACCCAGTACTTC.

The DNA for the CDR3 is TGCGCCAGCAAGGAGGGGGCAGCTAGCACAGATACGCAGTATTTT. Translating gives CASKEGAASTDTQYF. The chain employs TRBV5-1 and TRBJ2-3; possibly TRBD1 for D (7 bases). There are 15 residues in the CDR3. The germline gives CDR1 SGHRS, CDR2 YFSETQ. V lost 6 bases to trimming and J lost 0 bases, with 14 bases between them.

This chain connects TRBV9 to TRBJ2-1, with 13 bases fitting TRBD2. Trimming at V came to 4 bases and at J to 9 bases, leaving 10 bases not matched to a gene. Germline lookup yields CDR1 SGDLS and CDR2 YYNGEE. This CDR3 has 16 amino acids. The CDR3 here is CASSLKLAGGPGEQFF. The CDR3 DNA reads as TGTGCCAGCAGCCTTAAACTAGCGGGGGGGCCGGGTGAGCAGTTCTTC.

This chain links TRBV2 with TRBJ1-1; 8 bases line up with TRBD1. Germline values: CDR1 SNHLY, CDR2 FYNNEI. The J segment lost 3 bases and the V segment lost 4 bases, leaving 7 bases of the junction unmatched. This CDR3 comprises 15 residues. The CDR3 nucleotides are TGTGCCAGCAGTGGGATGCAGGGGGCTTACACTGAAGCTTTCTTT. Its protein product is CASSGMQGAYTEAFF. Complete variable domain (other parts from reference TRBV2 and TRBJ1-1): EPEVTQTPSHQVTQMGQEVILRCVPISNHLYFYWYRQILGQKVEFLVSFYNNEISEKSEIFDDQFSVERPDGSNFTLKIRSTKLEDSAMYFCASSGMQGAYTEAFFGQGTRLTVV.

The V gene is TRBV10-3, the J gene TRBJ2-7; a possible D gene is TRBD1 (5 bases). The germline V gene encodes CDR1 ENHRY and CDR2 SYGVKD. Trimming stripped 2 bases from V and 3 bases from J, with 11 bases between. The CDR3 spans 14 residues. CDR3 DNA sequence: TGTGCCATCAGTGAGAACAGCAGGGACTACGAGCAGTACTTC. Translation: CAISENSRDYEQYF.

The chain joins TRBV12-3 or TRBV12-4 to TRBJ1-1; D call uncertain. Deletions cut 6 bases from V and 5 bases from J, with 13 bases between. This CDR3 is built from 13 residues. The DNA of the CDR3 is TGTGCCAGCAGCCTCGCGGAAAGAACTGAAGCTTTCTTT. It encodes CASSLAERTEAFF.

The chain recombines TRBV3-1 (or the pseudogene TRBV3-2) with TRBJ1-4, with D unclear. The V gene's germline CDR1 is LGHDT and CDR2 YNNKEL (reference sequence). CDR3 length: 16 residues. V was cut by 5 bases and J by 1 base, with 14 bases left in between. The DNA for the CDR3 is TGTGCCAGCAGCATCGGTTTGACGGGAACTAATGAAAAACTGTTTTTT. This encodes CASSIGLTGTNEKLFF.

The chain recombines TRBV6-4 with TRBJ2-1; D is undetermined. CDR3 length: 14 residues. V was clipped by 1 base and J by 5 bases, with 9 bases between them. Germline CDR1 is MRHNA and CDR2 is SNTAGT. The CDR3: CASSDWAGNNEQFF. In nucleotides, the CDR3 is TGTGCCAGCAGTGACTGGGCAGGAAACAATGAGCAGTTCTTC.